This TCR beta chain was recovered during a study of blood T cell repertoires in COVID-19. Study information: COVID-19 samples collected from the United States, Italy and Spain covered acute and convalescent phases. Nucleic acid was either cDNA or gDNA, and it came from T cells, B-cell-depleted T cells, or PBMCs.

This clone was detected a few times. Sequencing was performed with immunoSEQ multiplex PCR; in TCRdb, only in-frame clones are kept and a portion is missing. Here the sample spans about 44,000 clones, 82% being singletons. This CDR3 has 14 residues. Germline CDR1 is KGHSH and CDR2 is LQKENI. V was clipped by 2 bases and J by 2 bases, with 6 bases between them. The chain links TRBV18 to TRBJ1-4; D is unresolved. The sequence came from a woman in her sixties or seventies with acute or convalescent COVID-19. The sequenced sample was peripheral blood. CDR3 loop: CASSPRRTNEKLFF. The DNA of the CDR3 is TGTGCCAGCTCACCAAGGCGGACTAATGAAAAACTGTTTTTT.